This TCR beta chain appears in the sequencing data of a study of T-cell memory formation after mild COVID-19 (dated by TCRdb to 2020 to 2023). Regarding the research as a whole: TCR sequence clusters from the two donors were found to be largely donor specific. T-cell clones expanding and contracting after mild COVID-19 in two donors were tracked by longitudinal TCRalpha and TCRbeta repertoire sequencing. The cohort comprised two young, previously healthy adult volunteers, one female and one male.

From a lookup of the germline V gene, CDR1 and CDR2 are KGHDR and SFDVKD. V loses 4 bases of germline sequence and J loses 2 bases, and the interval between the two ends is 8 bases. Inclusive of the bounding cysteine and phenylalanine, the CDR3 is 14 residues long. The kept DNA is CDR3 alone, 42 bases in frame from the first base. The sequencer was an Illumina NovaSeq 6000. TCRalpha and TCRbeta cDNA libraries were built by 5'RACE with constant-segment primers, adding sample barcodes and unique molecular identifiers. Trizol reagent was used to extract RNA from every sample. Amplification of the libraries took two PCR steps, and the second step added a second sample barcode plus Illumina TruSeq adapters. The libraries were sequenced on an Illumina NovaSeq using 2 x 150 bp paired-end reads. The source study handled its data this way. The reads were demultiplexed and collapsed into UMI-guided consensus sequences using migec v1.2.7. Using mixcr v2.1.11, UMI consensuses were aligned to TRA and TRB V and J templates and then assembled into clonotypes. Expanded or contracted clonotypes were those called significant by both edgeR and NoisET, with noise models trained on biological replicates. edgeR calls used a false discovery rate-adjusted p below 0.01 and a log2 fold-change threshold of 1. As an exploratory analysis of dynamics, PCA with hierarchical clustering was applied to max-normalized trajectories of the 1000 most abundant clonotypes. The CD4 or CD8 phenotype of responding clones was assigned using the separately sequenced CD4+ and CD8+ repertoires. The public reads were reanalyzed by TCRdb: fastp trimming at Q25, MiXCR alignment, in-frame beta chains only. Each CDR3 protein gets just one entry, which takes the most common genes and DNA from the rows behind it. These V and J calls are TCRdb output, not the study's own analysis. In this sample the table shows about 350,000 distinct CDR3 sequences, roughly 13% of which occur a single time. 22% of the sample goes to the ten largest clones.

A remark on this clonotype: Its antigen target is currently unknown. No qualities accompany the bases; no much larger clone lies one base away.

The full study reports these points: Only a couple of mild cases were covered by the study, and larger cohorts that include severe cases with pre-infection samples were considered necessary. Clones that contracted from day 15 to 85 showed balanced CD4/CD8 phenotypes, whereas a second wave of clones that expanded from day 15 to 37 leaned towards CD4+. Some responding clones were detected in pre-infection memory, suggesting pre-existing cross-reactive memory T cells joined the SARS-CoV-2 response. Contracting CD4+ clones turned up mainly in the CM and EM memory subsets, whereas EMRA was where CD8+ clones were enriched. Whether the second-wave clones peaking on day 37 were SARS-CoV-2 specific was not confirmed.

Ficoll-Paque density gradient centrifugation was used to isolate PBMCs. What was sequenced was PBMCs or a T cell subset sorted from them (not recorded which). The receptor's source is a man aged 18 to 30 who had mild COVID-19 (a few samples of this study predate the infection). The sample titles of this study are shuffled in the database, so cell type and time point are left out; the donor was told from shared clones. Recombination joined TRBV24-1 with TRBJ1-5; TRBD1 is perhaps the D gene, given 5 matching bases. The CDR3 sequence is CATSEGDGNQPQHF. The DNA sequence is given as TGTGCCACCAGTGAGGGGGACGGCAATCAGCCCCAGCATTTT.